What follows are 23 T cell receptor beta chains derived from one specimen sequenced in a study of blood T cell repertoires in COVID-19. Sequenced by immunoSEQ multiplex PCR; TCRdb stores in-frame clones only, minus some. The top ten hold more than 10% of the sample, which has approximately 94,000 clones, more than 75% seen once. Specimen: peripheral blood. All receptors derive from a human donor in a cohort sampled during active COVID-19.

The CDR3, as DNA: TGTGCCAGCAGCGCCCAGACGTCAGGGTGGGACACCATATATTTT. Its translation is CASSAQTSGWDTIYF. V usage is TRBV7-2 and J usage is TRBJ1-3, with D perhaps TRBD1 (5 bases). The CDR3 runs to 15 residues. Germline V gene data show CDR1 as SGHTA and CDR2 as FQGNSA. Trimming cost V 5 bases and J 8 bases, with 19 bases left between them.

The chain uses TRBV10-3 and TRBJ2-5; TRBD1 matches at 10 bases. The trim removed 6 bases at V and 2 bases at J, leaving 6 bases unmatched. The CDR3 has 15 residues. Germline V gives CDR1 ENHRY, CDR2 SYGVKD. CDR3 region: CAIRSDRGEQETQYF. CDR3 sequence (DNA): TGTGCCATCAGGTCGGACAGGGGGGAACAAGAGACCCAGTACTTC.

This rearrangement joins TRBV18 to TRBJ2-1; 10 nucleotides align to TRBD2. The V gene end was trimmed by 6 bases and the J gene end by 4 bases; junction bases not matched to a gene: 6. Germline CDR1 and CDR2: KGHSH and LQKENI. The CDR3 sequence is 15 residues long. CDR3 in DNA: TGTGCCAGCTCTGGACTAGCGGAGCCTTACAATGAGCAGTTCTTC. Amino acid sequence: CASSGLAEPYNEQFF.

The chain recombines TRBV5-1 with TRBJ2-7; possibly TRBD1 for D (5 bases). Trimming removed 4 bases at V and 6 bases at J, with 17 bases between. The germline gives CDR1 SGHRS, CDR2 YFSETQ. The CDR3 totals 14 residues. CDR3 nucleotides: TGCGCCAGCAGCCCGAAAGTTAGGGGAAGCGAGCAGTACTTC. Protein product: CASSPKVRGSEQYF.

The CDR3 sequence: CASSWRDSGAEQYF. The CDR3 DNA reads TGTGCCAGCAGTTGGAGGGACTCCGGGGCCGAGCAGTACTTC. The chain has TRBV5-6 and TRBJ2-7; TRBD2 might be the D (6 bases). The germline V gene has CDR1 SGHDT and CDR2 YYEEEE. V was trimmed by 5 bases and J by 6 bases, leaving 18 bases between them. There are 14 residues in the CDR3.

The chain recombines TRBV23-1 with TRBJ1-5; D may be TRBD1 (5 bases). TRBV23-1 is known as an ORF, though its function is uncertain. V dropped 3 bases and J dropped 0 bases, with 30 bases sitting between them. The CDR3 sequence is 22 residues long. CDR3 loop: CASSHSPSVRGYLLFSNQPQHF. CDR3 in DNA: TGCGCCAGCAGTCATTCACCATCAGTTCGGGGGTATCTACTGTTTAGCAATCAGCCCCAGCATTTT.

This chain links TRBV5-1 with TRBJ1-2, with 7 bases lining up with TRBD1. CDR3 size: 16 residues. Looked up from germline, CDR1 is SGHRS and CDR2 is YFSETQ. V lost 0 bases and J lost 2; bases outside the gene matches: 7. The DNA of the CDR3 is TGCGCCAGCAGCTTGGGGACGGGACAGCTGAACTATGGCTACACCTTC. Translating it yields CASSLGTGQLNYGYTF.

In its sample, this clone was seen once. The rearrangement joins TRBV25-1 to TRBJ2-4; 7 positions match TRBD2. Germline assignment: CDR1 MGHDK and CDR2 SYGVNS. The CDR3 has 14 amino acids. J was trimmed by 6 bases and V by 6 bases; bases with no gene match: 8. CDR3 in amino acids: CASSPRERGNIQYF. CDR3 in DNA: TGTGCCAGCAGCCCGAGGGAGCGGGGAAACATTCAGTACTTC.

The rearrangement links TRBV7-6 to TRBJ2-3; a possible D gene is TRBD1 (6 bases). From germline, CDR1 is SGHVS and CDR2 FNYEAQ. This CDR3 is built from 14 residues. The V gene lost 4 bases and the J gene lost 2 bases, with 10 bases spanning the gap. The CDR3, as DNA: TGTGCCAGCAGCTCAGGGGCCTACACAGATACGCAGTATTTT. Its translation: CASSSGAYTDTQYF. Full variable domain (rest looked up from reference TRBV7-6 and TRBJ2-3): GAGVSQSPRYKVTKRGQDVALRCDPISGHVSLYWYRQALGQGPEFLTYFNYEAQQDKSGLPNDRFSAERPEGSISTLTIQRTEQRDSAMYRCASSSGAYTDTQYFGPGTRLTVL.

The V and J genes are TRBV28 and TRBJ2-2; TRBD2 aligns across 13 bases. The germline gives CDR1 MDHEN, CDR2 SYDVKM. The CDR3 runs to 14 residues. Unmatched junction bases numbered 4, after V lost 11 bases and J lost 4 bases. CDR3 amino acids: CAGTSGTGTGELFF. The CDR3 DNA is TGTGCCGGGACTAGCGGGACGGGCACCGGGGAGCTGTTTTTT.

This chain uses TRBV2 with TRBJ2-7, with TRBD1 identical over 10 bases. The V segment lost 8 bases and the J segment 6 bases; nucleotides outside the gene matches: 10. Germline lookup yields CDR1 SNHLY and CDR2 FYNNEI. This CDR3 region has 14 residues. The CDR3 DNA reads as TGTGCCAGCGGCAGGACCGGGACAGGGGCCGAGCAGTACTTC. Translation: CASGRTGTGAEQYF.

The chain joins TRBV9 to TRBJ1-6; a possible D gene is TRBD1 (6 bases). Trimming left V 0 bases short and J 10 bases short, with 17 bases between. CDR3 length equals 16 residues. Germline CDR1 SGDLS, CDR2 YYNGEE. The CDR3 DNA is TGTGCCAGCAGCGTAGCACCGGGGGGCCATGGGTCACCCCTCCACTTT. This sequence encodes CASSVAPGGHGSPLHF.

The V gene is TRBV29-1, the J gene TRBJ2-7, with a weak D call TRBD1 (6 bases). This CDR3 has 12 residues. Germline CDR1 is SQVTM and CDR2 is ANQGSEA. The CDR3: CSATGTTYEQYF. CDR3 nucleotide sequence: TGCAGTGCAACCGGGACAACCTACGAGCAGTACTTC.

V usage is TRBV7-2 and J usage is TRBJ1-1; perhaps TRBD1 as D (5 bases). The CDR3 is 13 amino acids. With 1 base removed from V and 7 bases from J, the gap between germline ends came to 10 bases. Looked up from germline, CDR1 is SGHTA and CDR2 is FQGNSA. The CDR3 DNA reads as TGTGCCAGCAGCTTAGGACAGCACCTTGAAGCTTTCTTT. The encoded protein is CASSLGQHLEAFF.

The chain is built from TRBV2 and TRBJ2-1; D might be TRBD2 (5 bases). CDR3 length: 15 residues. Germline CDR1 and CDR2: SNHLY and FYNNEI. V lost 3 bases, J lost 0 bases, and 9 bases lay in between. The CDR3: CASSDPGSSYNEQFF. The CDR3 nucleotides are TGTGCCAGCAGTGACCCGGGGAGCTCCTACAATGAGCAGTTCTTC.

The chain recombines TRBV5-1 with TRBJ1-4; the D is unclear. V shed 3 bases and J shed 4 bases, with 13 bases lying between them. CDR1 SGHRS and CDR2 YFSETQ come from the germline V gene. The CDR3 length is 15 residues. DNA of the CDR3: TGCGCCAGCAGCTCGGAGGGCAGTGGTAATGAAAAACTGTTTTTT. Its protein product is CASSSEGSGNEKLFF.

The chain carries TRBV18 and TRBJ1-1, with TRBD1 identical over 9 bases. Germline values: CDR1 KGHSH, CDR2 LQKENI. The CDR3 extends over 15 amino acids. The ends lost 3 bases at V and 4 bases at J; junction bases unmatched: 6. The CDR3 region has the DNA TGTGCCAGCTCACCCGGACAGGGGAAAGTCACTGAAGCTTTCTTT. Encoded protein: CASSPGQGKVTEAFF. Drawing the rest from reference TRBV18 and TRBJ1-1, the complete variable domain is NAGVMQNPRHLVRRRGQEARLRCSPMKGHSHVYWYRQLPEEGLKFMVYLQKENIIDESGMPKERFSAEFPKEGPSILRIQQVVRGDSAAYFCASSPGQGKVTEAFFGQGTRLTVV.

The CDR3 coding sequence is TGCAGCGTTCAGGTGGGACAGGGGTTAGGTCAGCCCCAGCATTTT. Translated: CSVQVGQGLGQPQHF. The gene calls are TRBV29-1 and TRBJ1-5; 10 bases fit TRBD1. This CDR3 contains 15 residues. Germline loops: CDR1 SQVTM, CDR2 ANQGSEA. The ends lost 5 bases at V and 6 bases at J; junction bases unmatched: 10.

The chain has TRBV29-1 and TRBJ2-1; 10 bases agree with TRBD2. Trimming took 2 bases from V and 4 from J; bases not matched to a gene: 5. The CDR3 runs 15 residues. The germline V gene has CDR1 SQVTM and CDR2 ANQGSEA. CDR3 nucleotides: TGCAGCGTTGAAAGCCTAGCGGGAGATTACAATGAGCAGTTCTTC. As protein: CSVESLAGDYNEQFF.

V is TRBV19 and J is TRBJ1-2; the match to TRBD1 covers 7 bases. The J segment lost 5 bases and the V segment lost 6 bases, leaving 3 bases of the junction unmatched. The CDR3 totals 12 residues. The V gene's germline CDR1 is LNHDA and CDR2 SQIVND (reference sequence). CDR3 nucleotides: TGTGCCAGTAGGCAGGGGGAGTATGGCTACACCTTC. Protein product: CASRQGEYGYTF.

V is TRBV6-5 and J is TRBJ2-7; 7 bases align to TRBD1. CDR3 length: 14 amino acids. V was pared by 8 bases and J by 2 bases, with 9 bases of the junction left unmatched. The germline CDR1 and CDR2 sequences are MNHEY and SVGAGI. The CDR3 DNA reads as TGTGCCAGCCGTCCGGGGCAGGGGGCCTACGAGCAGTACTTC. This codes for CASRPGQGAYEQYF.

The J gene is TRBJ2-1, the V gene TRBV6-6; no firm D call. The germline V gene has CDR1 MNHNY and CDR2 SVGAGI (reference sequence). Trimming shortened V by 5 bases and J by 9 bases, and 8 bases separated the two germline ends. CDR3 size: 11 residues. The chain's CDR3 is CASSKSSEQFF. CDR3 nucleotide sequence: TGTGCCAGCAGTAAATCTAGTGAGCAGTTCTTC.

The V call is TRBV6-4, the J call TRBJ2-3, with 8 bases identical to TRBD2. The CDR3 contains 18 residues. V was clipped by 5 bases and J by 6 bases; unmatched bases: 19. Germline CDR1 MRHNA, CDR2 SNTAGT. The CDR3 nucleotides are TGTGCCAGCAGTCCATCCGGGGCCAGCGGGGGCGCGGGGGATACGCAGTATTTT. Translated, it gives CASSPSGASGGAGDTQYF.